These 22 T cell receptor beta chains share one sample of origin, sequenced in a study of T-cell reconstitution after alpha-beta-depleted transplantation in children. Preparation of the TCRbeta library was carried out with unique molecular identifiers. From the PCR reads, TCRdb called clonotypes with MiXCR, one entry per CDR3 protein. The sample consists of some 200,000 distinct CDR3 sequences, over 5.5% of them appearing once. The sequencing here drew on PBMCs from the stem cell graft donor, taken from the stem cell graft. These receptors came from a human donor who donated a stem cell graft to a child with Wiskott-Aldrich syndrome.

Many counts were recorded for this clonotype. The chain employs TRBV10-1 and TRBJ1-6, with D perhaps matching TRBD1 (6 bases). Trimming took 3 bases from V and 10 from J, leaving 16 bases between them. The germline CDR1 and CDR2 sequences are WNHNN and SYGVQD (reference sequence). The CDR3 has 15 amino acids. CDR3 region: CASSEFEQGKSPLHF. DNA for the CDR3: TGCGCCAGCAGTGAATTTGAGCAGGGGAAATCACCCCTCCACTTT.

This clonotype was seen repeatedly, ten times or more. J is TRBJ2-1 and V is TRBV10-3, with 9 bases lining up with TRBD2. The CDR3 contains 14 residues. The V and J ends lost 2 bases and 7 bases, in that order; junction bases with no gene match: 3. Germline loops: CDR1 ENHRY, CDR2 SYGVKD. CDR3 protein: CAISEGTSKNEQFF. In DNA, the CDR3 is TGTGCCATCAGTGAGGGGACTAGCAAGAATGAGCAGTTCTTC.

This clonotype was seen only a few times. The CDR3 DNA follows: TGCAGTGCTTACGCCATGACGGGGGATCAGCCCCAGCATTTT. This codes for CSAYAMTGDQPQHF. The chain employs TRBV20-1 and TRBJ1-5; the D gene is possibly TRBD1 (5 bases). Germline V CDR1 and CDR2: DFQATT, SNEGSKA (reference sequence). The CDR3 has 14 amino acids. The V end lost 5 bases, the J end lost 5 bases, and 16 bases lay between the germline ends.

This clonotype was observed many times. CDR3 bases: TGTGCCAGCAGTCCGGGACGGACGGACGCCGGGGAGCTGTTTTTT. The encoded protein is CASSPGRTDAGELFF. V usage is TRBV12-3 or TRBV12-4 and J usage is TRBJ2-2; either TRBD1 or TRBD2 may fit D (5 bases each). The CDR3 spans 15 residues. V was pared by 5 bases and J by 6 bases, with 16 bases between.

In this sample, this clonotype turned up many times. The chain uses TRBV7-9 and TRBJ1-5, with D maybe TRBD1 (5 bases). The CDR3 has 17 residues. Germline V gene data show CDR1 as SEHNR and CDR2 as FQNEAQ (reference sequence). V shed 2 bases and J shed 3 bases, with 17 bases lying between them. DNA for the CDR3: TGTGCCAGCAGCTTACTTGTCTCGACAGTTGACAATCAGCCCCAGCATTTT. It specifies CASSLLVSTVDNQPQHF.

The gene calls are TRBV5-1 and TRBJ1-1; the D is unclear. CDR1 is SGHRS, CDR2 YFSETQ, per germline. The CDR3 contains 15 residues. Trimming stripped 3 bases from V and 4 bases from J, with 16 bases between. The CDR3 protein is CASSYVISRGTEAFF. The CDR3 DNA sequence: TGCGCCAGCAGCTACGTTATCAGCCGGGGCACTGAAGCTTTCTTT.

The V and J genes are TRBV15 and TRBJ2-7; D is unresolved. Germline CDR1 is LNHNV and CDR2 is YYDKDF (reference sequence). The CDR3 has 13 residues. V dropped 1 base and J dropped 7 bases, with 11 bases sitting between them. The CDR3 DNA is TGTGCCACCAGCAGAGTTGGGCCACTTGAGCAGTACTTC. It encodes CATSRVGPLEQYF.

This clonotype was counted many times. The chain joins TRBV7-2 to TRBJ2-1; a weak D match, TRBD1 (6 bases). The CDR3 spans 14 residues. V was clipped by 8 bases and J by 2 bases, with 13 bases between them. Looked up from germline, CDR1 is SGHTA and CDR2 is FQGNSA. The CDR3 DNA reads TGTGCCAGCGGTATACAGGGAACCTACAATGAGCAGTTCTTC. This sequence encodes CASGIQGTYNEQFF.

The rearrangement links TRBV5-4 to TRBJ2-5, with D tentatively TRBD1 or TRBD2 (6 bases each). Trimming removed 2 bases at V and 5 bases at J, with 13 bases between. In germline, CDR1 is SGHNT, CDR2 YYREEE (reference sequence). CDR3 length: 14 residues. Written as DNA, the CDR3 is TGTGCCAGCAGCTTCGACAGGAGGGGGGAGACCCAGTACTTC. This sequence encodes CASSFDRRGETQYF.

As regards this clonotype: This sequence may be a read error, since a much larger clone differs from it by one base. CDR3 in DNA: TGTGCCGGCAGCCAAGGGACAGGGCTCAACGTTGATGAGCAGTTCTTC. Its translation: CAGSQGTGLNVDEQFF. This rearrangement joins TRBV14 to TRBJ2-1; 9 nucleotides agree with TRBD1. There are 16 residues in the CDR3. Germline V CDR1 and CDR2: SGHDN, FVKESK.

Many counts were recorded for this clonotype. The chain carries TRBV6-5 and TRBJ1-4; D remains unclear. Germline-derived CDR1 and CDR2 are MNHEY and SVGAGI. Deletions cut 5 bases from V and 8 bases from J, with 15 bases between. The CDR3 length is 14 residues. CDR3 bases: TGTGCCAGCAGTAGGGTCATCCGACCCGAAAAACTGTTTTTT. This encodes CASSRVIRPEKLFF.

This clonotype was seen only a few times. In nucleotides, the CDR3 is TGTGCCAGCAGCCTCGACAGGGGGCGCGTCTACGAGCAGTACTTC. It translates to CASSLDRGRVYEQYF. This chain joins TRBV2 and TRBJ2-7, with TRBD1 matching over 10 bases. The CDR3 loop spans 15 amino acids. V lost 6 bases to trimming and J lost 3 bases; unmatched junction nucleotides: 8. Germline lookup yields CDR1 SNHLY and CDR2 FYNNEI. The full variable domain, in which reference TRBV2 and TRBJ2-7 provide the parts outside the CDR3, is EPEVTQTPSHQVTQMGQEVILRCVPISNHLYFYWYRQILGQKVEFLVSFYNNEISEKSEIFDDQFSVERPDGSNFTLKIRSTKLEDSAMYFCASSLDRGRVYEQYFGPGTRLTVT.

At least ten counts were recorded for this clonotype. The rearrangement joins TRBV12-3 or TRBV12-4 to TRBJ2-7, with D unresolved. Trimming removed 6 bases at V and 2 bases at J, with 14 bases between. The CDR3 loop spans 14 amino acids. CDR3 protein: CASSRGPSPYEQYF. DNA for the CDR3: TGTGCCAGCAGCCGAGGACCCTCGCCCTACGAGCAGTACTTC.

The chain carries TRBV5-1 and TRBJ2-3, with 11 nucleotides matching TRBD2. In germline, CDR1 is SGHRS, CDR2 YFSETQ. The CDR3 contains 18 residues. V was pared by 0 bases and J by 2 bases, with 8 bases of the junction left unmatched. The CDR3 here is CASSLVASGGTITDTQYF. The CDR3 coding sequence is TGCGCCAGCAGCTTGGTGGCTAGCGGGGGGACAATCACAGATACGCAGTATTTT.

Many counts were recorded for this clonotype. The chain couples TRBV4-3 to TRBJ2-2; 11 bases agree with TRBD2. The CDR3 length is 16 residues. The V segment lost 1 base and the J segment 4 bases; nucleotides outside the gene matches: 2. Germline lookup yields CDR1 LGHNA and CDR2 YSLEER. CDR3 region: CASSQGTSGSTGELFF. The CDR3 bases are TGCGCCAGCAGCCAAGGGACTAGCGGGTCCACCGGGGAGCTGTTTTTT.

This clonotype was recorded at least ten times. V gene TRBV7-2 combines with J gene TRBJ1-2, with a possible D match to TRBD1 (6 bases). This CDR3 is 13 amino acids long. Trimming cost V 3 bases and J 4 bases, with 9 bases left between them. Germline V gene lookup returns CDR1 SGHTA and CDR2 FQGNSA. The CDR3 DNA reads TGTGCCAGCAGCTTGGGGGCCATCTATGGCTACACCTTC. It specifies CASSLGAIYGYTF.

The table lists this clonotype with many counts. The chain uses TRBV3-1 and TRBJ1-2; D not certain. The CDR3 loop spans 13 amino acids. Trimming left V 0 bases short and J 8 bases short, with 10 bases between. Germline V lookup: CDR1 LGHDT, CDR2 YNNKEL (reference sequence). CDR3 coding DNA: TGTGCCAGCAGCCAAGACGGAAACGCGGGCTACACCTTC. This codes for CASSQDGNAGYTF.

The CDR3 loop is CASNQRVPGELFF. The CDR3 DNA follows: TGTGCCAGCAATCAACGGGTCCCCGGGGAGCTGTTTTTT. The chain recombines TRBV7-8 with TRBJ2-2; no clear D gene. Germline-derived CDR1 and CDR2 are SGHVS and FQNEAQ. Trimming removed 7 bases from V and 6 bases from J, with 12 bases in between. The CDR3 consists of 13 residues. The full variable domain, completed using reference TRBV7-8 and TRBJ2-2, is GAGVSQSPRYKVAKRGQDVALRCDPISGHVSLFWYQQALGQGPEFLTYFQNEAQLDKSGLPSDRFFAERPEGSVSTLKIQRTQQEDSAVYLCASNQRVPGELFFGEGSRLTVL.

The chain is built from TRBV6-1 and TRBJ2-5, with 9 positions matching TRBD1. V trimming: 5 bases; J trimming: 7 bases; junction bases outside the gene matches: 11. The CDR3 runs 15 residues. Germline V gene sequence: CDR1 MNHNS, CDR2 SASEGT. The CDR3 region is CASSPLGQGPGTQYF. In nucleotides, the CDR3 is TGTGCCAGCAGTCCGCTGGGACAGGGTCCTGGGACCCAGTACTTC.

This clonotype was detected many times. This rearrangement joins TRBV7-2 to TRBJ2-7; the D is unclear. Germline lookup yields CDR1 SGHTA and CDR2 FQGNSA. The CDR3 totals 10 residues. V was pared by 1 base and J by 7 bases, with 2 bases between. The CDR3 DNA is TGTGCCAGCAGCTTAGGAGAGCAGTACTTC. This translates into CASSLGEQYF. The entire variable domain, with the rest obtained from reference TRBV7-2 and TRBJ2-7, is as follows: GAGVSQSPSNKVTEKGKDVELRCDPISGHTALYWYRQSLGQGLEFLIYFQGNSAPDKSGLPSDRFSAERTGGSVSTLTIQRTQQEDSAVYLCASSLGEQYFGPGTRLTVT.

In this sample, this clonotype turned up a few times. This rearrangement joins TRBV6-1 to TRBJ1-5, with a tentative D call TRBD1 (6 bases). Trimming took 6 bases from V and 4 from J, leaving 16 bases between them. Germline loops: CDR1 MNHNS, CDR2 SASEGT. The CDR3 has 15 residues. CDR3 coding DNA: TGTGCCAGCAGAGCCGCGGGGGGCCCTAATCAGCCCCAGCATTTT. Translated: CASRAAGGPNQPQHF.

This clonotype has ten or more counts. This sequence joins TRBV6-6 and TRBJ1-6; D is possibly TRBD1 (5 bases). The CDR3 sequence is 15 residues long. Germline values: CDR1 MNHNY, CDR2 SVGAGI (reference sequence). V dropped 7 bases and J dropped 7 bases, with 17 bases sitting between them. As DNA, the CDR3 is TGTGCCAGCACCCCAGGACACGCAACGAATTCACCCCTCCACTTT. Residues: CASTPGHATNSPLHF.